The clone carrying this T cell receptor (beta chain) was found once. In the study's own analysis: The authors estimated nucleated cell counts from reference gene primer amplification. TCRdb's table, derived via immunoSEQ multiplex PCR, lists solely in-frame clones and lacks some. Clonal size and the V and J genes are those of that table, whereas D and trimming came from the DNA. This sample has 280,000 or so clones; about 83% occur once, and the top ten carry about 5.5%. Everyone who took part was roughly 18 to 89 years old, and they came from about two dozen US areas. Participant-reported clinical history was the basis for cohort assignment. The CDR3 consists of 15 residues. CDR1 and CDR2 from the germline V gene are SGHKS and YYEKEE (reference sequence). V gave up 6 bases and J gave up 0 bases, with 12 bases separating them. This specimen belongs to a study of blood T cell repertoires in COVID-19. Study as a whole: Italy, Spain and the United States were the sources of the convalescent and acute COVID-19 samples.

The rearrangement links TRBV5-5 to TRBJ1-4, with D tentatively TRBD1 (5 bases). The clonotype comes from a woman aged 40-49 years who had recovered from COVID-19. The sequencing sample was made of PBMCs or T cells enriched from blood (not recorded which). The chain's CDR3 is CASTRAPATNEKLFF. The DNA for the CDR3 is TGTGCCAGCACCAGGGCACCAGCAACTAATGAAAAACTGTTTTTT.